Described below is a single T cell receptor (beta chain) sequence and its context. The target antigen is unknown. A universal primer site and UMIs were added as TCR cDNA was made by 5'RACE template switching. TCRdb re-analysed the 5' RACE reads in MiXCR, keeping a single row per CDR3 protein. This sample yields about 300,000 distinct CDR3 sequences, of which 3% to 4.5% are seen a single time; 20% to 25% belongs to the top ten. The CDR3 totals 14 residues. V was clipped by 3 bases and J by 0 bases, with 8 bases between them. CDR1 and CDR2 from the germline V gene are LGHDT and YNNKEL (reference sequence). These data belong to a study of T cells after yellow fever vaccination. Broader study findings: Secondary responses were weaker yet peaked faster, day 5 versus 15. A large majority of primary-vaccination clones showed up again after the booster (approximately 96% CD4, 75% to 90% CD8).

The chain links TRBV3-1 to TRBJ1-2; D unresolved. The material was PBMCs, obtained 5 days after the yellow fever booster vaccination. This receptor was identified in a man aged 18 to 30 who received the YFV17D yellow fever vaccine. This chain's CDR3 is CASSQLQTNYGYTF. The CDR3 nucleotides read TGTGCCAGCAGCCAGTTACAAACTAACTATGGCTACACCTTC.